This T cell receptor beta chain was identified during a study of cytomegalovirus exposure and HLA in healthy donors. Study information: Unique TCRs from HLA-typed donors, 65 million to 85 million of them, were held in an early data release. The study placed over 65% of its roughly 430 genotyped donors in the Caucasian-associated ancestry cluster. Study-wide findings and caveats: Specificity for CMV antigens was confirmed in vitro for a few of the CMV-associated chains.

Primers for the PCR totalled 60 Vbeta and 13 Jbeta. Profiling relied on immunoSEQ multiplex PCR, and the TCRdb table lists in-frame clones only, not all of them. The sample records 90,000 to 150,000 clones, roughly 70% being singletons. Looked up from germline, CDR1 is MGHDK and CDR2 is SYGVNS. The length of the CDR3 is 13 residues. Trimming removed 5 bases from V and 4 bases from J, with 10 bases in between. Of note for this clone: What it binds is not known.

Sequenced input: PBMCs. The chain couples TRBV25-1 to TRBJ2-3, with D possibly TRBD1 on 6 matching bases. The sequence was collected from a woman between 50 and 59 years old in good health and CMV-seropositive. CDR3 protein: CASSRTESDTQYF. CDR3 nucleotide sequence: TGTGCCAGCAGTCGGACAGAATCAGATACGCAGTATTTT. The whole variable domain, filled in from reference TRBV25-1 and TRBJ2-3, reads EADIYQTPRYLVIGTGKKITLECSQTMGHDKMYWYQQDPGMELHLIHYSYGVNSTEKGDLSSESTVSRIRTEHFPLTLESARPSHTSQYLCASSRTESDTQYFGPGTRLTVL.